What follows are 15 T cell receptor beta chains derived from one specimen sequenced in a study of glioma-infiltrating T cells. The iRepertoire nested amplicon-rescue multiplex PCR amplified TCR alpha and beta CDR3s from RNA. TCRdb recomputed calls from the multiplex PCR reads with MiXCR, one row per CDR3 protein. The profile shows more than 100,000 distinct CDR3 sequences, approximately 28% of them singletons. Material: glioma tissue, nonneoplastic brain tissue, or PBMCs (not recorded which). The source of these receptors is a human donor with low-grade glioma or glioblastoma, undergoing nonglioma brain surgery, or in good health (not recorded which).

The sample holds many counts of this clonotype. The chain uses TRBV6-1 and TRBJ2-1; no reliable D call. V dropped 6 bases and J dropped 8 bases, with 8 bases sitting between them. The CDR3 covers 11 residues. CDR1 is MNHNS and CDR2 is SASEGT in the germline V gene. CDR3 protein: CASSIGYEQFF. In DNA, the CDR3 is TGTGCCAGCAGCATAGGGTATGAGCAGTTCTTC.

This clonotype was counted between two and nine times. V and J are TRBV3-1 and TRBJ2-2, with TRBD2 matching 12 bases. Unmatched junction bases numbered 1, after V lost 4 bases and J lost 4 bases. Germline values: CDR1 LGHDT, CDR2 YNNKEL (reference sequence). The CDR3 covers 15 residues. Here the CDR3 reads CASSRGLAGTGELFF. CDR3 nucleotide sequence: TGTGCCAGCAGCCGGGGACTAGCGGGCACCGGGGAGCTGTTTTTT. The variable domain in full, completed from reference TRBV3-1 and TRBJ2-2, reads DTAVSQTPKYLVTQMGNDKSIKCEQNLGHDTMYWYKQDSKKFLKIMFSYNNKELIINETVPNRFSPKSPDKAHLNLHINSLELGDSAVYFCASSRGLAGTGELFFGEGSRLTVL.

The V and J genes are TRBV7-2 and TRBJ1-2; TRBD1 aligns across 9 bases. The CDR3 extends over 16 amino acids. Germline V CDR1 and CDR2: SGHTA, FQGNSA. V trimming: 5 bases; J trimming: 6 bases; junction bases outside the gene matches: 13. Here the CDR3 reads CASSASGGTGINGYTF. In nucleotides, the CDR3 is TGTGCCAGCAGCGCATCAGGCGGGACAGGGATTAATGGCTACACCTTC. Variable domain in full (rest from reference TRBV7-2 and TRBJ1-2): GAGVSQSPSNKVTEKGKDVELRCDPISGHTALYWYRQSLGQGLEFLIYFQGNSAPDKSGLPSDRFSAERTGGSVSTLTIQRTQQEDSAVYLCASSASGGTGINGYTFGSGTRLTVV.

This clonotype appeared many times. J is TRBJ2-7 and V is TRBV7-2; the match to TRBD1 covers 7 bases. Germline CDR1 and CDR2: SGHTA and FQGNSA. V was pared by 5 bases and J by 3 bases, with 7 bases of the junction left unmatched. The CDR3 is 14 amino acids. CDR3 in DNA: TGTGCCAGCAGCCGGGACAGCTGGGGCTACGAGCAGTACTTC. Translation gives CASSRDSWGYEQYF.

This clonotype was seen more than once but under ten times. This chain joins TRBV19 and TRBJ2-1; D remains unclear. This CDR3 is built from 16 residues. Germline CDR1 is LNHDA and CDR2 is SQIVND (reference sequence). Trimming took off 0 bases at V and 6 bases at J, with 15 bases between the two ends. In DNA form, the CDR3 reads TGTGCCAGTAGTATAGATTTATACGGGCCCACCAATGAGCAGTTCTTC. Translated, it gives CASSIDLYGPTNEQFF.

This clonotype came up a few times. The chain links TRBV4-2 to TRBJ2-1; TRBD2 matches at 12 bases. J was trimmed by 2 bases and V by 1 base; bases with no gene match: 3. The CDR3 contains 17 residues. Germline assignment: CDR1 LGHNA and CDR2 YNFKEQ. CDR3 sequence reads: CASSQATSGGPYNEQFF. In nucleotides, the CDR3 is TGTGCCAGCAGCCAAGCGACTAGCGGGGGTCCCTACAATGAGCAGTTCTTC.

This clonotype was seen at least ten times. J is TRBJ2-1 and V is TRBV6-1; no definite D call. CDR3 length: 11 residues. CDR1 is MNHNS, CDR2 SASEGT, per germline. Trimming stripped 4 bases from V and 2 bases from J, with 0 bases between. DNA of the CDR3: TGTGCCAGCAGTGCCTACAATGAGCAGTTCTTC. This sequence encodes CASSAYNEQFF.

This clonotype has just a few counts. J is TRBJ2-1 and V is TRBV7-2, with 7 nucleotides matching TRBD1. The V gene's germline CDR1 is SGHTA and CDR2 FQGNSA. This CDR3 region has 15 residues. With V trimmed by 5 bases and J by 1 base, 5 bases remained unmatched. The CDR3 loop reads CASSPRQGSYNEQFF. As DNA, the CDR3 is TGTGCCAGCAGCCCAAGACAGGGATCCTACAATGAGCAGTTCTTC. Drawing the rest from reference TRBV7-2 and TRBJ2-1, the complete variable domain is GAGVSQSPSNKVTEKGKDVELRCDPISGHTALYWYRQSLGQGLEFLIYFQGNSAPDKSGLPSDRFSAERTGGSVSTLTIQRTQQEDSAVYLCASSPRQGSYNEQFFGPGTRLTVL.

This clonotype was observed many times. V gene TRBV7-3 combines with J gene TRBJ1-2; no clear D gene. Germline CDR1 SGHTA, CDR2 FQGTGA. Trimming shortened V by 0 bases and J by 4 bases, and 6 bases separated the two germline ends. The CDR3 covers 13 residues. Here the CDR3 DNA reads TGTGCCAGCAGCTTAACCCAGATCTATGGCTACACCTTC. Protein: CASSLTQIYGYTF.

This clonotype was observed at least ten times. The chain uses TRBV6-1 and TRBJ2-3, with TRBD1 matching 7 bases. Looked up from germline, CDR1 is MNHNS and CDR2 is SASEGT. V gave up 6 bases and J gave up 0 bases; unmatched junction bases: 6. The CDR3 is made up of 15 amino acids. The CDR3, as DNA: TGTGCCAGCAGGAAAAGGGGGCTTAGCACAGATACGCAGTATTTT. Protein sequence: CASRKRGLSTDTQYF.

The chain recombines TRBV5-4 with TRBJ1-1, with 9 nucleotides matching TRBD1. The CDR3 extends over 14 amino acids. J gave up 3 bases and V 5 bases, and 5 bases lay outside the gene matches. Germline CDR1 is SGHNT and CDR2 is YYREEE (reference sequence). In DNA form, the CDR3 reads TGTGCCAGCAGACCGACAGGGGGACACACTGAAGCTTTCTTT. Its translation: CASRPTGGHTEAFF.

This clonotype was counted ten times or more. This chain links TRBV11-1 with TRBJ1-1; 8 bases align to TRBD1. The junction had 9 bases not matched to a gene; V was cut back by 4 bases and J by 11 bases. Germline V lookup: CDR1 SGHAT, CDR2 FQDESV (reference sequence). CDR3 length: 13 residues. The CDR3 is CASSWTGTGSAFF. Here the CDR3 DNA reads TGTGCCAGCAGCTGGACCGGGACAGGCTCGGCTTTCTTT.

The J gene is TRBJ1-1, the V gene TRBV30, with D tentatively TRBD1 (5 bases). CDR3 length: 17 amino acids. Trimming left V 2 bases short and J 1 base short, with 20 bases between. Germline V gene data show CDR1 as GTSNPN and CDR2 as SVGIG (reference sequence). The CDR3 nucleotides read TGTGCCTGGAGTTTATTACCCATAGTACAGGAGAACACTGAAGCTTTCTTT. Translating it yields CAWSLLPIVQENTEAFF.

This clonotype was counted at least ten times. The chain joins TRBV12-3 or TRBV12-4 to TRBJ2-5; possibly TRBD1 or TRBD2 for D (5 bases each). This CDR3 is 14 amino acids long. V lost 3 bases, J lost 0 bases, and 8 bases lay in between. CDR3 in amino acids: CASSLGDYQETQYF. CDR3 DNA sequence: TGTGCCAGCAGTTTGGGGGATTACCAAGAGACCCAGTACTTC.

The chain recombines TRBV30 with TRBJ2-7, with D possibly TRBD1 on 6 matching bases. Germline V gives CDR1 GTSNPN, CDR2 SVGIG (reference sequence). This CDR3 comprises 14 residues. V shed 2 bases and J shed 3 bases, with 14 bases lying between them. The CDR3 is CAWSSTGILYEQYF. In nucleotides, the CDR3 is TGTGCCTGGAGTTCGACAGGAATACTCTACGAGCAGTACTTC. Full variable domain (remainder filled in from reference TRBV30 and TRBJ2-7): SQTIHQWPATLVQPVGSPLSLECTVEGTSNPNLYWYRQAAGRGLQLLFYSVGIGQISSEVPQNLSASRPQDRQFILSSKKLLLSDSGFYLCAWSSTGILYEQYFGPGTRLTVT.